Sequencing of this T cell receptor (beta chain) was carried out in a study of blood T cell repertoires in COVID-19. This clone was counted once. Clones were read by immunoSEQ multiplex PCR, and TCRdb kept only the in-frame ones, dropping some. The sample lists roughly 150,000 clones, approximately 86% occurring once. The germline V gene has CDR1 PRHDT and CDR2 FYEKMQ (reference sequence). The CDR3 is made up of 17 amino acids. Losses at the gene ends were 1 base for V and 2 bases for J; bases not matched to a gene: 8. This chain connects TRBV13 to TRBJ1-2; 9 nucleotides line up with TRBD1. The source of this sequence is a woman between 40 and 55 years old who had recovered from COVID-19. Sequencing was carried out using PBMCs or T cells enriched from blood (not recorded which). CDR3 DNA sequence: TGTGCCAGCAGCTTAGAGGCGACAGGGGGTCTAAACTATGGCTACACCTTC. The encoded protein is CASSLEATGGLNYGYTF.